These 9 T cell receptor beta chains originate from one sample sequenced in a study of Tregs in tolerant kidney transplant recipients. Their antigen targets remain unknown. The assay was immunoSEQ multiplex PCR, and TCRdb's table has in-frame clones only and misses some. This repertoire comprises some 3,000 clones; its ten largest clones make up over 6.5%. CFSE-labeled recipient PBMCs were cultured six to seven days with irradiated graft donor PBMCs, then FACS-sorted. Sequencing was performed on CD8+ T cells from blood cultured with allogeneic cells, taken before the transplant. These receptors were collected from a human patient who received a combined kidney and bone marrow transplant.

Comment on this clone: The read ends 3 residues early relative to the CDR3; the germline J gene fills the gap. V usage is TRBV3-1 (or the pseudogene TRBV3-2) and J usage is TRBJ2-7; D remains unclear. From germline, CDR1 is LGHDT and CDR2 YNNKEL (reference sequence). V dropped 0 bases and J dropped 1 base, with 16 bases sitting between them. This CDR3 region has 17 residues. Partial CDR3 DNA: TGTGCCAGCAGCCAAGAAATAGCCGGGTATCGGTCCTACGAG. It codes for CASSQEIAGYRSYE. The CDR3 reads in full as CASSQEIAGYRSYEQYF.

Concerning this clone: Sequencing ends 3 residues short of the CDR3 end; the germline J gene provides the rest. This chain connects TRBV11-2 to TRBJ2-7; 7 bases are a match to TRBD2. V lost 3 bases, J lost 4 bases, and 3 bases stayed unmatched. The CDR3 is 13 residues long. The germline V gene has CDR1 SGHAT and CDR2 FQNNGV. The sequenced CDR3 bases are TGTGCCAGCAGCTTTCGCGGGAGTTACGAG. Encoded protein: CASSFRGSYE. The entire CDR3 protein is CASSFRGSYEQYF.

About this clone: The observed sequence ends 3 residues before the CDR3 terminus, with the missing tail filled in from the germline J gene. The gene calls are TRBV7-9 and TRBJ1-3, with 9 bases that match TRBD1. V gave up 5 bases and J gave up 3 bases; unmatched junction bases: 5. This CDR3 is built from 15 residues. Looked up from germline, CDR1 is SEHNR and CDR2 is FQNEAQ (reference sequence). The sequenced CDR3 bases are TGTGCCAGCAGCCTACAGGGGGCAGATGGAAACACC. Translating it yields CASSLQGADGNT. The whole CDR3 protein reads CASSLQGADGNTIYF.

Details on this clone: The read halts 3 residues ahead of the CDR3 end, with the missing end drawn from the germline J gene. The chain carries TRBV7-9 and TRBJ2-7, with 7 bases identical to TRBD1. Trimming at V came to 4 bases and at J to 3 bases, leaving 6 bases not matched to a gene. Germline V gene sequence: CDR1 SEHNR, CDR2 FQNEAQ (reference sequence). CDR3 length: 14 amino acids. The sequenced part of the CDR3 DNA is TGTGCCAGCAGCTCCTGGGACAGCCGCTACGAG. Protein sequence: CASSSWDSRYE. The entire CDR3 protein is CASSSWDSRYEQYF.

On this clone: The CDR3 is cut off 3 residues early in the read; its end comes from the germline J gene. The V gene is TRBV2, the J gene TRBJ2-7; D is uncertain. CDR1 SNHLY and CDR2 FYNNEI come from the germline V gene. Trimming removed 2 bases at V and 5 bases at J, with 10 bases between. The CDR3 consists of 13 residues. The sequenced CDR3 bases are TGTGCCAGCAGTGAACTAGTGGTGGACGAG. Translation gives CASSELVVDE. The full CDR3 protein is CASSELVVDEQYF.

This chain's CDR3 is CASSLERGGYNEQFF. The CDR3 DNA, read in part, is TGTGCCAGCAGCCTCGAGCGGGGGGGGTACAATGAG. The rearrangement links TRBV14 to TRBJ2-1; 10 bases line up with TRBD2. Coverage ceases 3 residues before the CDR3 finishes, and the germline J gene fills in the end. This CDR3 region has 15 residues. J lost 4 bases, V lost 4 bases, and 4 bases had no gene match. The germline gives CDR1 SGHDN, CDR2 FVKESK.

This clone is called medium-sized (0.01 to 0.1%) based on its frequency. The CDR3 DNA, read in part, is TGTGCCAGCAGCTTGGCGGCAGGCGAG. Protein: CASSLAAGE. From start to end, the CDR3 is CASSLAAGEQYF. The chain joins TRBV5-8 to TRBJ2-7; D is ambiguous. Coverage ceases 3 residues before the CDR3 finishes, and the germline J gene fills in the end. Germline CDR1 and CDR2: SGHTS and YDEGEE. Trimming removed 0 bases from V and 6 bases from J, with 7 bases in between. The CDR3 has 12 amino acids.

By frequency, this clone registers medium-sized (0.01 to 0.1%). The CDR3 end lies 3 residues beyond the end of the read and is filled in from the germline J gene. This sequence joins TRBV5-1 and TRBJ1-2; TRBD1 is a possible D gene (5 bases). Germline CDR1 and CDR2: SGHRS and YFSETQ. The CDR3 runs 15 residues. V was clipped by 4 bases and J by 2 bases, with 15 bases between them. The covered CDR3 bases are TGCGCCAGCAGCCCTGGCGGGGGGACCAACTATGGC. Translation gives CASSPGGGTNYG. The whole CDR3 reads CASSPGGGTNYGYTF.

This clone is identified as medium-sized (0.01 to 0.1%) from frequency. The DNA ends 3 residues before the CDR3 does, and the rest of the CDR3 is filled in from the germline J gene. The chain employs TRBV11-2 and TRBJ2-5; 7 positions agree with TRBD1. The CDR3 totals 14 residues. With V trimmed by 0 bases and J by 4 bases, 2 bases remained unmatched. The germline V gene encodes CDR1 SGHAT and CDR2 FQNNGV. The CDR3 bases that were read are TGTGCCAGCAGCTTAGAATCAGGGGGAGAGACC. This codes for CASSLESGGET. The full CDR3 sequence reads CASSLESGGETQYF.